This T cell receptor (beta chain) was captured by sequencing in a study of CD8 T cells in ankylosing spondylitis. Study findings and constraints: The study identified a TCR beta motif of under ten highly homologous variants that appeared characteristic of ankylosing spondylitis blood.

TCRdb reprocessed the 5' RACE reads with MiXCR, giving one entry per CDR3 protein. Found here are approximately 540,000 distinct CDR3 sequences, roughly 12% of them singletons; the top ten hold nearly 7%. This clonotype was counted many times. What it binds is not known. Germline CDR1 and CDR2: DFQATT and SNEGSKA (reference sequence). The CDR3 sequence is 19 residues long. V lost 6 bases and J lost 4; bases outside the gene matches: 18. The sample comprised blood, either unsorted or a sorted T cell fraction (not recorded which). This rearrangement joins TRBV20-1 to TRBJ2-2; 12 bases agree with TRBD2. The clonotype originates from a male donor with ankylosing spondylitis. The CDR3 loop reads CSAPAGVSTSGRLTGELFF. The CDR3 DNA is TGCAGTGCCCCCGCTGGCGTTTCCACTAGCGGGAGGCTCACCGGGGAGCTGTTTTTT.